This T cell receptor (beta chain) came from a study of Graves' ophthalmopathy and Graves' hyperthyroidism. In the study overall: Pretreatment peripheral blood was obtained at initial diagnosis.

V lost 4 bases and J lost 5; bases outside the gene matches: 1. Germline V gene lookup returns CDR1 SNHLY and CDR2 FYNNEI. This CDR3 is 13 amino acids long. Overall study results and limits: Ophthalmopathy versus stable hyperthyroidism: 13-signature model gave roughly 88% sensitivity, just under 82% specificity.

Around 10 ml of fresh blood yielded the PBMCs by density gradient. This clonotype was recorded at least ten times. The antigen remains unidentified. From RNA, the CDR3 regions of TCR beta chains were amplified and sequenced. Scientists carried out first-round RT-PCR using HTBI primers and then a second-round multiplex PCR. TCRdb itself ran the multiplex PCR reads through MiXCR, one entry per CDR3 protein. The sample shows some 350,000 distinct CDR3 sequences, 15% to 20% of them seen only once. The rearrangement links TRBV2 to TRBJ1-3; 8 bases agree with TRBD1. Sequencing used peripheral blood. The receptor was derived from an adult woman with stable Graves' hyperthyroidism. This chain's CDR3 is CASSGQGRNTIYF. The CDR3 DNA sequence: TGTGCCAGCAGTGGACAGGGGCGAAACACCATATATTTT.